The clone carrying this TCR beta chain was recorded once. The entry originates in a study of blood T cell repertoires in COVID-19. Study-wide context: Some COVID-19 samples were acute and others convalescent; all came from the United States, Italy and Spain.

Germline CDR1 is SGHVS and CDR2 is FQNEAQ. This CDR3 is 16 amino acids long. J gave up 8 bases and V 6 bases, and 12 bases lay outside the gene matches. Method: immunoSEQ multiplex PCR; TCRdb's copy keeps in-frame clones and lacks some. The repertoire holds 150,000 to 200,000 clones, with about 90% as singletons. The TCR was taken from a woman between 50 and 59 years old who had recovered from COVID-19. Sequencing was done on a sample of PBMCs or T cells enriched from blood (not recorded which). This chain connects TRBV7-8 to TRBJ2-2, with 10 bases identical to TRBD2. The CDR3 loop is CASRLKREGIGGELFF. In DNA, the CDR3 is TGTGCCAGCAGATTGAAGCGGGAGGGTATCGGTGGGGAGCTGTTTTTT.